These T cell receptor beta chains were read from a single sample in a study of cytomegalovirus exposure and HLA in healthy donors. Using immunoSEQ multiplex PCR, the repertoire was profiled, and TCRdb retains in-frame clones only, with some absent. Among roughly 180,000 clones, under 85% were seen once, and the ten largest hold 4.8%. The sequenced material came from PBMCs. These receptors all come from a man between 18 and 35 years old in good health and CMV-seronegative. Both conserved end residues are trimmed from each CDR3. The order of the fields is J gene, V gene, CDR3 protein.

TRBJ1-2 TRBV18 ASSVGQEDGYT
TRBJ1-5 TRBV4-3 ASSQTDRGDQPQH
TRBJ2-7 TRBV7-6 ASSLAAQGGSYEQY
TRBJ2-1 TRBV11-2 ASSLVAYNEQF
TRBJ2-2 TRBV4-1 ASSRGTANTGELF
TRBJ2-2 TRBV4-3 ASSISGGTGELF
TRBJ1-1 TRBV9 ASSQPGSTEAF
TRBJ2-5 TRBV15 ATSSGLSETQY
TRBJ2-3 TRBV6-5 ASSFVGDTQY
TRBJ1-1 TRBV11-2 ASSLRGDRDTEAF
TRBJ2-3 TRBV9 ASSVLATDTQY
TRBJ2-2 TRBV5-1 ASSPGLAGGLDRELF
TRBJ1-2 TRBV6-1 ASSEDAENGYT
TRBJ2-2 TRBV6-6 ASSKTRNTGELF
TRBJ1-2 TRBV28 ASSWGDRSNYGYT
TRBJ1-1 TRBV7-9 ASSIYSGVITEAF
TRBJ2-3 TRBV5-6 ASSLRHRGEGTDTQY
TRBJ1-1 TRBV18 ASSRRTGDGMNTEAF
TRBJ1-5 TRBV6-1 ASRFTGNSNQPQH
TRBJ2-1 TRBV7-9 ASSSGLAGYNEQF
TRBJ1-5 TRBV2 ASSEAKGGGPQH
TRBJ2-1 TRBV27 ASSLRPLQGNEQF
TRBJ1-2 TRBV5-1 ASSLGDRVSYGYT
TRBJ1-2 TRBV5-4 ASSLGPGTNSGYT
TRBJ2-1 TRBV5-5 ASSLFAGGLNEQF
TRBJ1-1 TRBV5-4 ATSEIRTEAF
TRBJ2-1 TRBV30 AWSVQGNEQF